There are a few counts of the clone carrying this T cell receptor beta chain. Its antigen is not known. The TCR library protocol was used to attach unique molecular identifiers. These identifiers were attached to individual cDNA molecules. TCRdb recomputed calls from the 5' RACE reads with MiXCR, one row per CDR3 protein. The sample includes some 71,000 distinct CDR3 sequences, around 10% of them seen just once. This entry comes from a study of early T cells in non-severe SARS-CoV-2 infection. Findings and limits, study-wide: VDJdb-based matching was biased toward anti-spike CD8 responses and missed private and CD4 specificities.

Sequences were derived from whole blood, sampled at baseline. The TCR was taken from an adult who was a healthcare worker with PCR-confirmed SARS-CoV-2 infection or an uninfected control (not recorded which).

As DNA, the CDR3 is TGTGCCAGCAGCCGGGGCTACACCGGGGAGCTGTTTTTT. Translation: CASSRGYTGELFF. The rearrangement uses TRBV9 and TRBJ2-2; D tentatively reads TRBD1 or TRBD2 (5 bases each). Germline V lookup: CDR1 SGDLS, CDR2 YYNGEE. CDR3 length: 13 amino acids. V shed 4 bases and J shed 3 bases, with 7 bases lying between them. Full variable domain (missing parts from reference TRBV9 and TRBJ2-2): DSGVTQTPKHLITATGQRVTLRCSPRSGDLSVYWYQQSLDQGLQFLIQYYNGEERAKGNILERFSAQQFPDLHSELNLSSLELGDSALYFCASSRGYTGELFFGEGSRLTVL.